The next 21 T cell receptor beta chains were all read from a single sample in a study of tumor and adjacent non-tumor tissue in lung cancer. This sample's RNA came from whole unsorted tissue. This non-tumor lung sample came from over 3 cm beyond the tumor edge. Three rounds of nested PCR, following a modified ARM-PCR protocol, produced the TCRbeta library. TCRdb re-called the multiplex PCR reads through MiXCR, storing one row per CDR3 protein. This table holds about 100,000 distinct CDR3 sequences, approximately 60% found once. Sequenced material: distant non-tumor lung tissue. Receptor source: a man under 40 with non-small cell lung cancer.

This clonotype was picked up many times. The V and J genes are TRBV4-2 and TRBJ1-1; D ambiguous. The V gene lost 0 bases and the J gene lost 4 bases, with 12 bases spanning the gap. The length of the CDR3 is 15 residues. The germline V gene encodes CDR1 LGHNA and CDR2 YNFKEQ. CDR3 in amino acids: CASSQDVAFFTEAFF. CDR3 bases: TGTGCCAGCAGCCAAGATGTCGCCTTTTTCACTGAAGCTTTCTTT.

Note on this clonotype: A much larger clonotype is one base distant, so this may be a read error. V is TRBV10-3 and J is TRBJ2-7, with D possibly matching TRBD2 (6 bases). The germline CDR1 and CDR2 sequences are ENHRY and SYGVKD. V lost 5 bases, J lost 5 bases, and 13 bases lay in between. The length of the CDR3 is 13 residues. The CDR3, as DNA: TGTGCCATCAGTAATGGGGAGGCGGACGAGCAGTACTTC. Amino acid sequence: CAISNGEADEQYF.

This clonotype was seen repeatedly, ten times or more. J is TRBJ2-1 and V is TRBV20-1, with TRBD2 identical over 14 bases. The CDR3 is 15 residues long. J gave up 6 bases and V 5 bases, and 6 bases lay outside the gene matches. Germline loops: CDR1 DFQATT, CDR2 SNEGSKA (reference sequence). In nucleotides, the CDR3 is TGCAGTGCTCCTTCCGGGACTAGCGGGAGCAATGAGCAGTTCTTC. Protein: CSAPSGTSGSNEQFF.

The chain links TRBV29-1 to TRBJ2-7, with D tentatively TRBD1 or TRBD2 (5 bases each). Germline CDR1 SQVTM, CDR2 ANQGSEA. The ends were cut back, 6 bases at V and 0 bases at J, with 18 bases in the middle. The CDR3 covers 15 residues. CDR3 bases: TGCAGCGTCCTGCTGGGGGAGAGTGGCTCCTACGAGCAGTACTTC. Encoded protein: CSVLLGESGSYEQYF.

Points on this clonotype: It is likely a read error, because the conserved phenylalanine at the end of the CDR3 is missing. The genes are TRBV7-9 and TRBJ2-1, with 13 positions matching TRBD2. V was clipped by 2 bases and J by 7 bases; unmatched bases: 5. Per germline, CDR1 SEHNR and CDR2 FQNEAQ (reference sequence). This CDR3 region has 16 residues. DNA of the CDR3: TGTGCCAGCAGCTTAATTGGACTAGCGGGGGAAAATGAGCAGTTCTCC. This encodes CASSLIGLAGENEQFS.

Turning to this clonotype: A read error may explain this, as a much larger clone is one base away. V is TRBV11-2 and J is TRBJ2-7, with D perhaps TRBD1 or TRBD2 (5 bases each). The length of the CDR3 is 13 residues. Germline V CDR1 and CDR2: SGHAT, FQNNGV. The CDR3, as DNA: TGTGCCAGCAGCCCGGGACGGGTCTACGAGCAGCACTTC. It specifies CASSPGRVYEQHF. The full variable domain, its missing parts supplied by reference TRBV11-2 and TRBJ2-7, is EAGVAQSPRYKIIEKRQSVAFWCNPISGHATLYWYQQILGQGPKLLIQFQNNGVVDDSQLPKDRFSAERLKGVDSTLKIQPAKLEDSAVYLCASSPGRVYEQHFGPGTRLTVT.

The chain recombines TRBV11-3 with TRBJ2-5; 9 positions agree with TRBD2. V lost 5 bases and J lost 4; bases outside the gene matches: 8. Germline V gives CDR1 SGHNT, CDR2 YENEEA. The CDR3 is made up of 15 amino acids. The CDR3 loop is CASSPGLAGTETQYF. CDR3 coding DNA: TGTGCCAGCAGCCCTGGGCTAGCGGGAACAGAGACCCAGTACTTC. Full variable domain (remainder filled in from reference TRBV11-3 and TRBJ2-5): EAGVVQSPRYKIIEKKQPVAFWCNPISGHNTLYWYLQNLGQGPELLIRYENEEAVDDSQLPKDRFSAERLKGVDSTLKIQPAELGDSAVYLCASSPGLAGTETQYFGPGTRLLVL.

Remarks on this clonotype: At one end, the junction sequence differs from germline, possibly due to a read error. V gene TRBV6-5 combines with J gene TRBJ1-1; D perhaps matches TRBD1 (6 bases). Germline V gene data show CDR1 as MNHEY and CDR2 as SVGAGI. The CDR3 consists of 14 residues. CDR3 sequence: CASTMDRMNTEALF. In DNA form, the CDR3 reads TGTGCCAGCACGATGGACAGAATGAACACTGAAGCACTCTTT.

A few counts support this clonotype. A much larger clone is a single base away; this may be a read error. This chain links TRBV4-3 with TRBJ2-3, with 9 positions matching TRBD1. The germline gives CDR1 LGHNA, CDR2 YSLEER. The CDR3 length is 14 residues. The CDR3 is CTSSEQGARDTQYF. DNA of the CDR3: TGCACCAGCAGCGAACAGGGGGCGCGGGATACGCAGTATTTT.

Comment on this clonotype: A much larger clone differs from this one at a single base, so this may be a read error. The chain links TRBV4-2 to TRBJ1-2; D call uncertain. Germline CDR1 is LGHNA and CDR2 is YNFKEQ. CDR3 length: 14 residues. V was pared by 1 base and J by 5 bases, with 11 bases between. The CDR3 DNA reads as TGTGCCAGCAGCCAAGCTCAGGATACTTATGGCTACACCTTC. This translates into CASSQAQDTYGYTF.

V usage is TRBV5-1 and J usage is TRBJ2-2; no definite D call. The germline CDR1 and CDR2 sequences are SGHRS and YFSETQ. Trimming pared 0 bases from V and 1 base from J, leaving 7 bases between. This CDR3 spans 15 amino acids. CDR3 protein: CASSLGSVNTGELFF. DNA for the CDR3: TGCGCCAGCAGCTTGGGGAGCGTGAACACCGGGGAGCTGTTTTTT.

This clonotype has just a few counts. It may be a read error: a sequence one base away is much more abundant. DNA for the CDR3: TGTGCCAGCAGTGAGGGTACTCGGACAGGGGGTAGCTATGGCTACATCTTC. Amino acid sequence: CASSEGTRTGGSYGYIF. The chain recombines TRBV6-1 with TRBJ1-2, with TRBD1 identical over 10 bases. CDR3 length equals 17 residues. CDR1 is MNHNS and CDR2 is SASEGT in the germline V gene.

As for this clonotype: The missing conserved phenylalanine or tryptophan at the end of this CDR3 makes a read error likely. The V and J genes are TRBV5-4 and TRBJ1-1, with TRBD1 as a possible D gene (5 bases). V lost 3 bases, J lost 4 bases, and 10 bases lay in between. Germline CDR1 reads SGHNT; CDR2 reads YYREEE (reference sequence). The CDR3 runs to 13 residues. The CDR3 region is CASSSTRGTEAFL. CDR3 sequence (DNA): TGTGCCAGCAGCTCGACAAGGGGCACTGAAGCTTTCCTT.

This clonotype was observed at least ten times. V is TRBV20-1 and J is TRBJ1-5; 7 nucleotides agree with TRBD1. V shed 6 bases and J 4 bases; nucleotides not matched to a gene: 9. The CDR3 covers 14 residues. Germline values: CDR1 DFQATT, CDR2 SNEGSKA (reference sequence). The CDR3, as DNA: TGCAGTGCAACCGGGGACAGTAGTAATCAGCCCCAGCATTTT. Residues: CSATGDSSNQPQHF.

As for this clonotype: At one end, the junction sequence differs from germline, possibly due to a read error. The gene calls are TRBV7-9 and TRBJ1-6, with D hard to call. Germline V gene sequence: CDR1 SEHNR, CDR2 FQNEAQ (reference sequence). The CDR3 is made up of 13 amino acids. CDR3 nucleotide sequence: TGTACCAGCAGCCGCTTGGGCAATTCACCCCTCCACTTT. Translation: CTSSRLGNSPLHF.

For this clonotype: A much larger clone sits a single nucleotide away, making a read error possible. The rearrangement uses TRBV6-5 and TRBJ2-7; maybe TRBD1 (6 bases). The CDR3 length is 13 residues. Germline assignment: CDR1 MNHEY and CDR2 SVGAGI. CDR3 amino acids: CATSTGTPYEQYF. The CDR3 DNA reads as TGTGCCACCAGTACCGGGACACCCTACGAGCAGTACTTC.

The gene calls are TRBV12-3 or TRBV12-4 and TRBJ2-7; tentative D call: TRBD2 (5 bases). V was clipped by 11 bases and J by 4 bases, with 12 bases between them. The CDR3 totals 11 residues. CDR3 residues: CAGSSRYEQYF. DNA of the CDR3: TGTGCCGGGAGTTCCAGATACGAGCAGTACTTC.

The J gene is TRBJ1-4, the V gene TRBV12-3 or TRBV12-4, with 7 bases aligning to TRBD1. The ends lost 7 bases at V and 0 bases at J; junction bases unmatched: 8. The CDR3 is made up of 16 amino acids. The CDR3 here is CASTFEGGATNEKLFF. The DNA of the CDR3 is TGTGCCAGCACTTTCGAAGGGGGCGCAACTAATGAAAAACTGTTTTTT.

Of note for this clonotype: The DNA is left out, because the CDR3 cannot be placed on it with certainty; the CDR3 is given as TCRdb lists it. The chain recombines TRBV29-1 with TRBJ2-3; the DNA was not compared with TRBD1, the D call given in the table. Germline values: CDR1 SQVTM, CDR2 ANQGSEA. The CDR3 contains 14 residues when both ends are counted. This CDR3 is CNVGSGTVGDTQSF.

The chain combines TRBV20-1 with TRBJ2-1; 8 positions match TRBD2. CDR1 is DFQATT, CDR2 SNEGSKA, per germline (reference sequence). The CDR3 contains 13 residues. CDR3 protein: CSAPSGGRIDRFF. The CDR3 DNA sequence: TGCAGCGCTCCCAGCGGGGGACGGATTGATCGGTTCTTC.

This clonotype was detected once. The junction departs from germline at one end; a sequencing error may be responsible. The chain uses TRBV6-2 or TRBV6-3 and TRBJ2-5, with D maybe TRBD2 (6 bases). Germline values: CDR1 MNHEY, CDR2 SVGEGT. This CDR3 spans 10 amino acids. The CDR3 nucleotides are TGTGCTAGCAGGAGGGAGATCCAGTACTTC. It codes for CASRREIQYF.